A single sample gave rise to the 3 T cell receptor beta chains below, sequenced in a study of shared clonotypes between healthy human individuals. Repertoires were generated with immunoSEQ multiplex PCR, while TCRdb's copy carries only in-frame clones and drops some. The sample has over 950,000 clones; 77% are singletons. What was sequenced was memory CD4+ T cells from PBMCs. Stated subset: CD45RA-negative fraction. Source of these receptors: a man aged 18 to 30 in good health. Some clones in this sample may be carry-over from other donors' samples.

The chain couples TRBV9 to TRBJ2-7; D is perhaps TRBD1 or TRBD2 (5 bases each). The CDR3 covers 15 residues. Germline V gives CDR1 SGDLS, CDR2 YYNGEE. V was cut by 0 bases and J by 3 bases, with 13 bases left in between. CDR3 protein: CASSVGRDARYEQYF. The CDR3 bases are TGTGCCAGCAGCGTAGGCCGGGACGCCCGCTACGAGCAGTACTTC.

The rearrangement uses TRBV4-1 and TRBJ2-1; perhaps TRBD1 as D (6 bases). CDR1 is MGHRA and CDR2 is YSYEKL in the germline V gene. V lost 4 bases and J lost 0, with 16 bases in between. The CDR3 covers 17 residues. In DNA, the CDR3 is TGCGCCAGCAGCCGGATCAGACAGGTTGCCTCCTACAATGAGCAGTTCTTC. Its protein is CASSRIRQVASYNEQFF.

In this sample, this clone turned up many times. V and J are TRBV4-2 and TRBJ2-7; D perhaps matches TRBD2 (6 bases). The CDR3 runs to 14 residues. The germline V gene encodes CDR1 LGHNA and CDR2 YNFKEQ. V lost 0 bases to trimming and J lost 5 bases, with 11 bases between them. Here the CDR3 DNA reads TGTGCCAGCAGCCAAGACCGGGACTGGGACGAGCAGTACTTC. Translation: CASSQDRDWDEQYF.